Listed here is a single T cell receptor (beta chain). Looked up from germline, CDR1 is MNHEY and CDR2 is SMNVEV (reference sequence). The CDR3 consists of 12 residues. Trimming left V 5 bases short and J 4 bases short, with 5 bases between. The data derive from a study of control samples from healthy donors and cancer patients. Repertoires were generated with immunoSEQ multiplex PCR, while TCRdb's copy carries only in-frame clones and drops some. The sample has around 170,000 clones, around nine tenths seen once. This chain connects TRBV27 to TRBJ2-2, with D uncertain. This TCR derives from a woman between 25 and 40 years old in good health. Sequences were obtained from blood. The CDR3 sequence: CASSDLTGELFF. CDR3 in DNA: TGTGCCAGCAGTGACCTCACCGGGGAGCTGTTTTTT.